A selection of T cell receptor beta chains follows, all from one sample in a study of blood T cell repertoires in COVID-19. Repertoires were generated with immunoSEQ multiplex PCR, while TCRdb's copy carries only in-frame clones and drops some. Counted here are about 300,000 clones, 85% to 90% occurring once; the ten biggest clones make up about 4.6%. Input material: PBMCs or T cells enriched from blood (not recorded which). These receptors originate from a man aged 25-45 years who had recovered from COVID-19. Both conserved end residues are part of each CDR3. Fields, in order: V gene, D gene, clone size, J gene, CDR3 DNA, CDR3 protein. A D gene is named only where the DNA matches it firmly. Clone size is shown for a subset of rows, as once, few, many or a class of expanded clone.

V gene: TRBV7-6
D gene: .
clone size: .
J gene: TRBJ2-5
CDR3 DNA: TGTGCCAGCAGAAACCCCGTACGGTTGAATAAGGAGACCCAGTACTTC
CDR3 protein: CASRNPVRLNKETQYF

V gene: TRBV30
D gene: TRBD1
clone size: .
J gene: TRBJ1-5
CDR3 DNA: TGTGCCTGGAGCCGGGGACAGATCCAGCCCCAGCATTTT
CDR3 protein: CAWSRGQIQPQHF

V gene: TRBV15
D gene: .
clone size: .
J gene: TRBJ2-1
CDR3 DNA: TGTGCCACCAGCAGGACGATACTATTGTCAGCCAATGAGCAGTTCTTC
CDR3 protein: CATSRTILLSANEQFF

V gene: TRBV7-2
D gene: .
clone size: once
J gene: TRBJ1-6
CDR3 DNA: TGTGCCAGCAGCTTAGTTCCCAGGGTCGTTTACTCACCCCTCCACTTT
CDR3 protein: CASSLVPRVVYSPLHF

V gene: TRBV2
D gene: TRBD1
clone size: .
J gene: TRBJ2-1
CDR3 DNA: TGTGCCAGCAGTGAAGTGACAGGGCCGAATGAGCAGTTCTTC
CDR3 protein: CASSEVTGPNEQFF

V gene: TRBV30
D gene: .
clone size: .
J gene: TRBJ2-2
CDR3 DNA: TGTGCCTGGAGTGTACTGGTAACCGGGGAGCTGTTTTTT
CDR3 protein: CAWSVLVTGELFF

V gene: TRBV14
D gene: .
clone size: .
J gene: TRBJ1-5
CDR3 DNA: TGTGCCAGCAGCCGGCGGAGGAGTAGGGACAATCAGCCCCAGCATTTT
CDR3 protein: CASSRRRSRDNQPQHF

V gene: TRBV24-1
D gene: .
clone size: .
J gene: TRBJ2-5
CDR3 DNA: TGTGCCACCAGTGACAAAAAACAGGGGAGGAAGGAGACCCAGTACTTC
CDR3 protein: CATSDKKQGRKETQYF

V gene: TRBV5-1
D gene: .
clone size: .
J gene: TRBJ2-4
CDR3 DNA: TGCGCCAGCAGCTTGTCGGGACACCTTTTAGCCAAAAACATTCAGTACTTC
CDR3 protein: CASSLSGHLLAKNIQYF

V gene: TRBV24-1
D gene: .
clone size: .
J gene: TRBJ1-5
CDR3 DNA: TGTGCCACCAGTGAGGCAGGGTACTATCAGCCCCAGCATTTT
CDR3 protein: CATSEAGYYQPQHF

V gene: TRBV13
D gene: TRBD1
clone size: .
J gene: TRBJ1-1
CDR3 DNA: TGTGCCAGCAGCTTAAGGACAGGGGGTAGGAGGACTGAAGCTTTCTTT
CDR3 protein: CASSLRTGGRRTEAFF

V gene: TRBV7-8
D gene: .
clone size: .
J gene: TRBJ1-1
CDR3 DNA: TGTGCCAGCAGCCGAGCGAGGGAGAACACTGAAGCTTTCTTT
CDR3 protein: CASSRARENTEAFF

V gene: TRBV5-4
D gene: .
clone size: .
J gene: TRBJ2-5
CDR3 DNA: TGTGCCAGCAGCTTGGCGGTTCCACCTAATGATCAGTACTTC
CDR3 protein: CASSLAVPPNDQYF

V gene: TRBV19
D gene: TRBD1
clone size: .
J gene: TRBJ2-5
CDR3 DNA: TGTGCCACTTCTCGGCCCTTTTTCGACAGGGGCGCAGGAGAGACCCAGTACTTC
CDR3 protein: CATSRPFFDRGAGETQYF

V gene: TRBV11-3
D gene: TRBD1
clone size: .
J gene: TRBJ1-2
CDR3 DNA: TGTGCCAGCAGCTTAGTTGGCAGGGGGTTGGGCTACACCTTC
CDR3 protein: CASSLVGRGLGYTF

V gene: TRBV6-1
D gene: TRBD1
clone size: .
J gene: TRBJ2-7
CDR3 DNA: TGTGCCAGCAGTGAAAACAGGGGAAAGTTCTCCTACGAGCAGTACTTC
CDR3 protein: CASSENRGKFSYEQYF

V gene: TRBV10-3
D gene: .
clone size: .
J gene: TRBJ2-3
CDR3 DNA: TGTGCCATCAGCCCGTTAGGGACTGATACGCAGTATTTT
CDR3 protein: CAISPLGTDTQYF

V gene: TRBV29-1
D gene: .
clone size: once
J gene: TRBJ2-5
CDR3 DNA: TGCAGCGCCGAGCCAGGTCAAGAGACCCAGTACTTC
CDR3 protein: CSAEPGQETQYF

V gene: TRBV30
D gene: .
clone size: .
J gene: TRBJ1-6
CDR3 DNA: TGTGCCTGGAGTGGGGGCTTGGGTTCACCCCTCCACTTT
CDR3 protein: CAWSGGLGSPLHF

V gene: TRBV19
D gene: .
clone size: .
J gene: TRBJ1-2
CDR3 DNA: TGTGCCAGTAGTCTCCGATCTCCCGTAGGCACGGGGTATGGCTACACCTTC
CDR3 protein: CASSLRSPVGTGYGYTF

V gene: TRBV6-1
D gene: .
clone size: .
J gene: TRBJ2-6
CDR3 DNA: TGTGCCAGCAGTGAATGGGAGGACTCAGGGGCCAACGTCCTGACTTTC
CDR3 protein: CASSEWEDSGANVLTF

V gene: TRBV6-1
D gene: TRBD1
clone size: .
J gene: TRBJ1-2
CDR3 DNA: TGTGCCAGCAGTGATCGGACAGGGTATCCCTATGGCTACACCTTC
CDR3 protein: CASSDRTGYPYGYTF

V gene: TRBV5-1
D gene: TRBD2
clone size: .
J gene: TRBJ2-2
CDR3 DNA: TGCGCCAGCAGCTTGCGGGCTAGCGGGAGCTCCGGGGAGCTGTTTTTT
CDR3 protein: CASSLRASGSSGELFF

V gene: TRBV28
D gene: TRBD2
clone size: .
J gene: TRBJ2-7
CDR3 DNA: TGTGCCAGCAGTTTTCATCGGGGGGGCTCGGCGGAGCAGTACTTC
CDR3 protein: CASSFHRGGSAEQYF

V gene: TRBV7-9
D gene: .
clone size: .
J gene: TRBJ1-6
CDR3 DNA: TGTGCCAGCAGCTTGGCCGCGGGGGGCAGGTCACCCCTCCACTTT
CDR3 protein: CASSLAAGGRSPLHF

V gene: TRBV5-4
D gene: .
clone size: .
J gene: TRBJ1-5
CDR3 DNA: TGTGCCAGCAGCTTGGTCGGGGAGCCCCAGCATTTT
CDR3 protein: CASSLVGEPQHF

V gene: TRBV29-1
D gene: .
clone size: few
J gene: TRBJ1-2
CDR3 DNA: TGCAGCGTTAGAGGCGCTCACTATGGCTACACCTTC
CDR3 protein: CSVRGAHYGYTF

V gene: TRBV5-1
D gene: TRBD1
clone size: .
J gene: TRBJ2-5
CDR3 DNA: TGCGCCAGCAGCCGGGGACAGGGAAGAGGTGAGACCCAGTACTTC
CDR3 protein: CASSRGQGRGETQYF

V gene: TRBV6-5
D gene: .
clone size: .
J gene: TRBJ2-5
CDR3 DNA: TGTGCCACCTCCGGAGGTCCAGCCCCACAAGAGACCCAGTACTTC
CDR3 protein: CATSGGPAPQETQYF

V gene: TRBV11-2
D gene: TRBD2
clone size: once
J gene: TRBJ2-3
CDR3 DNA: TGTGCCAGCCGGCGAGGGAGGGCCTGGGGAGATACGCAGTATTTT
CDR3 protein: CASRRGRAWGDTQYF

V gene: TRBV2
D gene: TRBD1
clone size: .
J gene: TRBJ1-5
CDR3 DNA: TGTGCCAGCAACCCGGGACAGGGGATTCAGCCCCAGCATTTT
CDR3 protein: CASNPGQGIQPQHF

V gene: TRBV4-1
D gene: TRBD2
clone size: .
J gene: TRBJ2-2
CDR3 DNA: TGCGCCAGCAGCGGACAGACTAGCGGGGGCACCGGGGAGCTGTTTTTT
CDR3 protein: CASSGQTSGGTGELFF

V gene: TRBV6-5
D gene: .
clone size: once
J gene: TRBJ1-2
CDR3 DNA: TGTGCCAGCAGTTACCGGGGAGGGGATTATGGCTACACCTTC
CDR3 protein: CASSYRGGDYGYTF

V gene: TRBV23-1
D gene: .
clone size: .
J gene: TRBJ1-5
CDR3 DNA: TGCGCCAGCAGTCACCCCAGGGTCAATCAGCCCCAGCATTTT
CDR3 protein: CASSHPRVNQPQHF

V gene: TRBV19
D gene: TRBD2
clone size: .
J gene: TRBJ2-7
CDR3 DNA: TGTGCCAGTAGTATCTTGCGGGTGACTAGCGGGAGTAACTACGAGCAGTACTTC
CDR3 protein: CASSILRVTSGSNYEQYF